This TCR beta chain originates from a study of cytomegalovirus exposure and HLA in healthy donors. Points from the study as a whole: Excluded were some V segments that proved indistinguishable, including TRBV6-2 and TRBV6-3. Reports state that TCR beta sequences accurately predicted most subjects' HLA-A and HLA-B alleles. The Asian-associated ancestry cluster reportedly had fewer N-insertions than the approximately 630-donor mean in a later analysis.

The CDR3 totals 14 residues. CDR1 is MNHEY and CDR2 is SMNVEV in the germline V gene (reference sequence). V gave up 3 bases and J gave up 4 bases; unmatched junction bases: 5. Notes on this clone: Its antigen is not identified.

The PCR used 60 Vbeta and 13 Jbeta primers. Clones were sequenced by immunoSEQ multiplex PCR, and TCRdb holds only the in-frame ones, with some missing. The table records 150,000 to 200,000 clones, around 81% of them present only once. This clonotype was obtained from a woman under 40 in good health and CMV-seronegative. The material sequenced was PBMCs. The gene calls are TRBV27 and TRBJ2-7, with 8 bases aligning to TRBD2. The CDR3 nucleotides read TGTGCCAGCAGTTTCATCGGGGGGGAATACGAGCAGTACTTC. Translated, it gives CASSFIGGEYEQYF.